Listed below are T cell receptor beta chains from one sample, sequenced in a study of shared clonotypes between healthy human individuals. The table came from immunoSEQ multiplex PCR; TCRdb's copy has only in-frame clones and leaves some out. Here the sample spans approximately 320,000 clones, roughly 70% being singletons. Input material: memory CD4+ T cells sorted from blood. These TCRs come from a man aged 30-40 years in good health. The CDR3 runs from the conserved cysteine through the conserved F or W. The D gene is left open where the match is weak. Size is stated for part of the rows, as once, few or many counts, or as a class when the clone is expanded.

J gene,D gene,clone size,V gene,CDR3 DNA,CDR3 protein
TRBJ2-3,TRBD1,-,TRBV6-6,TGTGCCAGCAGTTACCTGCAACAGGGGGATACGCAGTATTTT,CASSYLQQGDTQYF
TRBJ2-2,-,-,TRBV18,TGTGCCAGCTCACCGGCGTTTTTAAGCGGAGCGAACACCGGGGAGCTGTTTTTT,CASSPAFLSGANTGELFF
TRBJ2-1,-,few,TRBV6-1,TGTGCCAGCAGTGAACAGCGATCCTACAATGAGCAGTTCTTC,CASSEQRSYNEQFF
TRBJ2-7,-,many,TRBV7-2,TGTGCCAGCAGCTTGGAGCCTGGAAGCGGAGGGAGCTCCTACGAGCAGTACTTC,CASSLEPGSGGSSYEQYF
TRBJ1-1,-,-,TRBV5-4,TGTGCCAGCAGCTTGGTGGGGTTGGAGGGAAGGAGAGCGTGGAATACTGAAGCTTTCTTT,CASSLVGLEGRRAWNTEAFF
TRBJ2-7,-,-,TRBV6-1,TGTGCCAGCAGTGAATTGCCAAACGAGCAGTACTTC,CASSELPNEQYF
TRBJ1-5,-,-,TRBV30,TGTGCCTGGAGTGTTGGTTTTAGCAATCAGCCCCAGCATTTT,CAWSVGFSNQPQHF
TRBJ1-3,-,once,TRBV2,TGTGCCAGCAGTGAATTTTTCAGGGCAGGCGGAAACACCATATATTTT,CASSEFFRAGGNTIYF
TRBJ2-7,-,many,TRBV5-4,-,CASSSGPASEQYF
TRBJ2-7,-,-,TRBV4-3,TGCGCCAGCAGCCAAGATCTGGGCAAAATCTACGAGCAGTACTTC,CASSQDLGKIYEQYF
TRBJ2-1,TRBD2,-,TRBV7-8,TGTGCCAGCAGCCTAAGGCCTAGCGGGAGGGCCCCCTACAATGAGCAGTTCTTC,CASSLRPSGRAPYNEQFF
TRBJ2-7,-,-,TRBV28,TGTGCCAGCAGCCCATCCTCGGGATCACTCTACGAGCAGTACTTC,CASSPSSGSLYEQYF
TRBJ2-3,TRBD2,-,TRBV15,TGTGCCACCAGCAGAGGCATAGCGGGAGATGCAGATACGCAGTATTTT,CATSRGIAGDADTQYF
TRBJ2-7,TRBD1,-,TRBV2,TGTGCCAGCAGCCCGGACAGGAGCTACGAGCAGTACTTC,CASSPDRSYEQYF
TRBJ1-3,-,few,TRBV5-1,TGCGCCAGCAGCTTGGTACCGGACCCTGGAAACACCATATATTTT,CASSLVPDPGNTIYF
TRBJ2-7,-,-,TRBV2,TGTGCCAGCAGTCAACCTGAGGGACGCGCCTACGAGCAGTACTTC,CASSQPEGRAYEQYF
TRBJ2-1,TRBD1,-,TRBV29-1,TGCAGCGGGGTGGGGGTTGAGGGACAGGGCTATGAGCAGTTCTTC,CSGVGVEGQGYEQFF
TRBJ2-2,TRBD2,-,TRBV7-6,TGTGCCAGCAGCCCCTTAGTAGCGGGAGCAACCGGGGAGCTGTTTTTT,CASSPLVAGATGELFF
TRBJ2-7,-,-,TRBV13,TGTGCCAGCAGCTCTCCCCGGACTGACGAGAACGAGCAGTACTTC,CASSSPRTDENEQYF
TRBJ2-1,TRBD2,once,TRBV19,TGTGCCAGTAGTATAGAGGGGACTAGCGGGAGGAAATTTAGTGAGCAGTTCTTC,CASSIEGTSGRKFSEQFF
TRBJ1-4,TRBD1,-,TRBV7-9,TGTGCGTGGGCTGTGCCCGGGACAGGGAACGATGAAAAACTGTTTTTT,CAWAVPGTGNDEKLFF
TRBJ2-7,TRBD2,few,TRBV7-2,TGTGCCAGCAGCTTAGTCGGTAGCGGGAGTGCCTCCTACGAGCAGTACTTC,CASSLVGSGSASYEQYF
TRBJ1-5,-,few,TRBV15,TGTGCCACCAGCAGAGTTCGGGAAGGGAGTCAGCCCCAGCATTTT,CATSRVREGSQPQHF
TRBJ2-2,-,-,TRBV10-1,TGCGCCAGCAGTCGGGTCATCACCGGGGAGCTGTTTTTT,CASSRVITGELFF
TRBJ2-1,-,few,TRBV2,TGTGCCAGCAGCGGGCGGCTGTGGGGTGAGCAGTTCTTC,CASSGRLWGEQFF
TRBJ2-7,-,-,TRBV21-1,TGTGCCAGCCCCCGGCGGCTAGCGGGATTCCCCAACTTCTACGAGCAGTACTTC,CASPRRLAGFPNFYEQYF
TRBJ1-2,TRBD1,-,TRBV5-1,TGCGCCAGCAGCCCTGGGACAGAGACGTACATAAACTATGGCTACACCTTC,CASSPGTETYINYGYTF
TRBJ1-2,-,-,TRBV6-1,TGTGCCAGCAGTGCTAGGGCGGTCGGTGGCTACACCTTC,CASSARAVGGYTF
TRBJ2-4,-,-,TRBV5-6,TGTGCCAGCAGCTTGAGGGCAGGCTACAACATTCAGTACTTC,CASSLRAGYNIQYF
TRBJ2-1,TRBD2,-,TRBV27,TGTGCCAGCAGCGGACTAGCGGGGTGGGTTGAGCAGTTCTTC,CASSGLAGWVEQFF
TRBJ2-1,-,-,TRBV28,TGTGCCAGCAGTTTTCGGCGAGAGCAGTTCTTC,CASSFRREQFF
TRBJ1-3,-,-,TRBV7-9,TGTGCCAGCAGCTCGACTCAGGGATCTGGAAACACCATATATTTT,CASSSTQGSGNTIYF
TRBJ1-1,TRBD1,-,TRBV7-2,TGTGCCAGCAGCTTAACAGGGGTTGGCACTGAAGCTTTCTTT,CASSLTGVGTEAFF
TRBJ2-5,TRBD1,few,TRBV7-8,TGTGCCAGCAGCTTAGGGACAGGGGATTGGGAGACCCAGTACTTC,CASSLGTGDWETQYF
TRBJ2-1,TRBD1,-,TRBV11-2,TGTGCCAGCAGCTTCGGACAGGGAACATACAATGAGCAGTTCTTC,CASSFGQGTYNEQFF
TRBJ2-5,-,-,TRBV30,TGTGCCTGGAGTGAGGGGTACCAAGAGACCCAGTACTTC,CAWSEGYQETQYF
TRBJ2-3,-,-,TRBV20-1,TGCAGTGCTGGAGCCACAGATACGCAGTATTTT,CSAGATDTQYF
TRBJ2-2,TRBD2,once,TRBV5-1,TGCGCCAGCACTTTTAGGGGTAGCGGGAGGGCCAAGATGGTGTTTTTT,CASTFRGSGRAKMVFF
TRBJ1-2,-,few,TRBV28,TGTGCCAGCAGGCCAGGGAGTCGCTATGGCTACACCTTC,CASRPGSRYGYTF
TRBJ2-2,-,-,TRBV2,TGTGCCAGCAGCAGTTCGAACACCGGGGAGCTGTTTTTT,CASSSSNTGELFF
TRBJ2-1,TRBD2,many,TRBV18,TGTGCCAGCTCGCCAGCGGGAGGGGTTAATGAGCAGTTCTTC,CASSPAGGVNEQFF
TRBJ2-3,-,-,TRBV4-3,TGCGCCAGCAGCCAAGACCGGGGGCGGTCAGATACGCAGTATTTT,CASSQDRGRSDTQYF
TRBJ2-1,-,-,TRBV29-1,TGCAGCGTTGAATGGGTCAATGAGCAGTTCTTC,CSVEWVNEQFF
TRBJ2-3,-,few,TRBV5-1,TGCGCCAGCAGCTTGGGACCAAATTATCCCACAGATACGCAGTATTTT,CASSLGPNYPTDTQYF
TRBJ2-2,TRBD2,once,TRBV7-8,TGTGCCAGCAGCTCTAGCGGGAGCACCGGGGAGCTGTTTTTT,CASSSSGSTGELFF
TRBJ1-2,-,-,TRBV2,TGTGCCAGCAGGGCCCGGGGCCACCATGGCTACACCTTC,CASRARGHHGYTF
TRBJ2-7,TRBD1,-,TRBV5-1,TGCGCCAGCAGTTCAACGGTACGGGACAGTGGCTACGAGCAGTACTTC,CASSSTVRDSGYEQYF
TRBJ2-1,-,-,TRBV7-9,TGTGCCAGCAGCCGGAACAAAGGAGGAGCGGAGCAGTTCTTC,CASSRNKGGAEQFF
TRBJ1-1,-,-,TRBV28,TGTGCCAGCAGCCGAGGGCGGGATAGGAACACTGAAGCTTTCTTT,CASSRGRDRNTEAFF